Listed here are 21 T cell receptor beta chains from one sample, sequenced in a study of cytomegalovirus exposure and HLA in healthy donors. PCR primers comprised 60 Vbeta and 13 Jbeta primers. Profiling relied on immunoSEQ multiplex PCR, and the TCRdb table lists in-frame clones only, not all of them. The repertoire has about 160,000 clones, approximately 85% of them found once; the top ten carry 0.9% to 1%. The sample taken for sequencing was PBMCs. These receptors came from a girl aged 2 to 10 in good health and CMV-seropositive.

The rearrangement links TRBV30 to TRBJ2-1; 7 bases map to TRBD2. Germline V gene lookup returns CDR1 GTSNPN and CDR2 SVGIG (reference sequence). J was trimmed by 3 bases and V by 0 bases; bases with no gene match: 2. The CDR3 spans 14 residues. The CDR3 region has the DNA TGTGCCTGGAGTGTCGGGAGGATCTACAATGAGCAGTTCTTC. Protein sequence: CAWSVGRIYNEQFF.

The V call is TRBV2, the J call TRBJ2-2; 14 bases align to TRBD2. The CDR3 is made up of 19 amino acids. Trimming cost V 2 bases and J 6 bases; bases outside gene matches: 11. Germline V gives CDR1 SNHLY, CDR2 FYNNEI. CDR3 region: CASSEPMGLAGVRSGELFF. CDR3 coding DNA: TGTGCCAGCAGTGAACCGATGGGACTAGCGGGAGTTAGATCCGGGGAGCTGTTTTTT.

In its sample, this clone was seen once. The chain joins TRBV30 to TRBJ1-2, with D possibly matching TRBD1 (6 bases). V lost 0 bases and J lost 6, with 11 bases in between. The length of the CDR3 is 13 residues. Germline CDR1 is GTSNPN and CDR2 is SVGIG (reference sequence). For the CDR3, the DNA is TGTGCCTGGAGTGTATCCTACAGGGATGGCTACACCTTC. It codes for CAWSVSYRDGYTF.

This chain connects TRBV5-4 to TRBJ2-7; 10 bases line up with TRBD2. The DNA end is more similar to TRBJ2-5, so the J call may be wrong. Germline V gene data show CDR1 as SGHNT and CDR2 as YYREEE (reference sequence). This CDR3 is 15 amino acids long. Written as DNA, the CDR3 is TGTGCCAGCAGCTTGGGAGGACTAGCGGAAGAGACCCAGTACTTC. Translating it yields CASSLGGLAEETQYF.

The chain carries TRBV19 and TRBJ2-1, with D hard to call. The CDR3 spans 12 residues. Looked up from germline, CDR1 is LNHDA and CDR2 is SQIVND (reference sequence). Trimming shortened V by 4 bases and J by 4 bases, and 5 bases separated the two germline ends. CDR3 loop: CASSTPYNEQFF. CDR3 in DNA: TGTGCCAGTAGTACCCCATACAATGAGCAGTTCTTC.

The chain recombines TRBV10-3 with TRBJ2-7; 9 bases are shared with TRBD2. Germline V gene data show CDR1 as ENHRY and CDR2 as SYGVKD. The CDR3 spans 15 residues. V shed 8 bases and J 3 bases; nucleotides not matched to a gene: 11. The CDR3 is CAIRSMSGRIYEQYF. In DNA form, the CDR3 reads TGTGCCATCCGATCAATGAGCGGGAGGATCTACGAGCAGTACTTC.

The chain uses TRBV4-2 and TRBJ2-2; 8 nucleotides align to TRBD1. CDR3 length equals 15 residues. V gave up 7 bases and J gave up 7 bases; unmatched junction bases: 11. In germline, CDR1 is LGHNA, CDR2 YNFKEQ. The CDR3 is CASTTNTGGVGELFF. CDR3 bases: TGTGCCAGCACTACTAACACAGGGGGAGTCGGGGAGCTGTTTTTT.

J is TRBJ1-4 and V is TRBV30, with a tentative D call TRBD1 (6 bases). The CDR3 totals 13 residues. CDR1 is GTSNPN, CDR2 SVGIG, per germline (reference sequence). V was shortened by 8 bases and J by 0 bases, with 10 bases between the two germline ends. The CDR3 loop reads CATHRATNEKLFF. The CDR3 DNA is TGTGCCACACACAGGGCAACTAATGAAAAACTGTTTTTT.

The gene calls are TRBV6-6 and TRBJ2-7; D perhaps matches TRBD2 (5 bases). Germline CDR1 reads MNHNY; CDR2 reads SVGAGI (reference sequence). The CDR3 is 16 residues long. V was shortened by 1 base and J by 3 bases, with 16 bases between the two germline ends. CDR3 loop: CASSYLPSGVNYEQYF. The CDR3 DNA sequence: TGTGCCAGCAGTTACTTACCCAGCGGAGTTAACTACGAGCAGTACTTC.

V gene TRBV11-2 combines with J gene TRBJ1-2; D is undetermined. Per germline, CDR1 SGHAT and CDR2 FQNNGV. V dropped 4 bases and J dropped 8 bases, with 20 bases sitting between them. The CDR3 has 15 residues. In nucleotides, the CDR3 is TGTGCCAGCAGCTCCCCCCGCGCGGGGAGGTCGGGCTACACCTTC. Residues: CASSSPRAGRSGYTF.

The chain links TRBV7-6 to TRBJ1-4, with 8 bases aligning to TRBD1. V trimming: 3 bases; J trimming: 4 bases; junction bases outside the gene matches: 4. Germline V gene data show CDR1 as SGHVS and CDR2 as FNYEAQ. The CDR3 is 15 residues long. This chain's CDR3 is CASSLPGQVNEKLFF. In nucleotides, the CDR3 is TGTGCCAGCAGCTTGCCGGGACAGGTTAATGAAAAACTGTTTTTT.

CDR3 sequence (DNA): TGTGCCAGCAGCCGATCCGGGACAGCCTATGAAAAACTGTTTTTT. It translates to CASSRSGTAYEKLFF. This sequence joins TRBV14 and TRBJ1-4, with 7 bases that match TRBD1. The trim removed 4 bases at V and 6 bases at J, leaving 8 bases unmatched. Per the germline V gene, CDR1 is SGHDN and CDR2 is FVKESK. The CDR3 extends over 15 amino acids.

The chain joins TRBV6-6 to TRBJ2-5, with a possible D match to TRBD1 (7 bases). V dropped 7 bases and J dropped 6 bases, with 12 bases sitting between them. Germline-derived CDR1 and CDR2 are MNHNY and SVGAGI (reference sequence). The CDR3 is 12 amino acids. Written as DNA, the CDR3 is TGTGCCAGCATGGAGGGGGCGAAGACCCAGTACTTC. It is translated as CASMEGAKTQYF.

V and J are TRBV6-5 and TRBJ2-1; D is perhaps TRBD1 (5 bases). Germline CDR1 reads MNHEY; CDR2 reads SVGAGI. V lost 10 bases and J 8 bases, leaving 18 bases between the germline ends. The CDR3 totals 13 residues. CDR3 protein: CATQGNLQDEQFF. The CDR3 coding sequence is TGTGCCACTCAGGGTAACCTACAGGATGAGCAGTTCTTC.

This chain connects TRBV19 to TRBJ1-5, with D tentatively TRBD1 (6 bases). The CDR3 spans 11 residues. Between the trimmed V and J ends, which lost 8 bases and 6 bases, there was a span of 8 bases. Per germline, CDR1 LNHDA and CDR2 SQIVND (reference sequence). CDR3 in amino acids: CASGDTQPQHF. DNA of the CDR3: TGTGCCAGTGGGGACACTCAGCCCCAGCATTTT.

To note about this clone: The same CDR3 is also encoded by other DNA sequences in this sample. The gene calls are TRBV7-3 and TRBJ2-3, with 14 bases fitting TRBD2. Germline V gene sequence: CDR1 SGHTA, CDR2 FQGTGA. V lost 5 bases to trimming and J lost 4 bases; unmatched junction nucleotides: 2. The CDR3 totals 15 residues. CDR3 nucleotides: TGTGCCAGCAGCCTGACTAGCGGGAGGGCAGATACGCAGTATTTT. Residues: CASSLTSGRADTQYF.

The gene calls are TRBV6-1 and TRBJ2-5; a possible D gene is TRBD1 (6 bases). Trimming left V 7 bases short and J 3 bases short, with 12 bases between. This CDR3 comprises 13 residues. CDR1 and CDR2 from the germline V gene are MNHNS and SASEGT. CDR3 amino acids: CASTKQGEETQYF. CDR3 bases: TGTGCCAGCACGAAACAGGGCGAAGAGACCCAGTACTTC.

The chain uses TRBV14 and TRBJ1-2, with D possibly TRBD1 on 5 matching bases. The CDR3 consists of 13 residues. Germline assignment: CDR1 SGHDN and CDR2 FVKESK. Trimming removed 1 base at V and 2 bases at J, with 5 bases between. The CDR3, as DNA: TGTGCCAGCAGCCAAGGACAGAACTATGGCTACACCTTC. This codes for CASSQGQNYGYTF.

The chain combines TRBV10-1 with TRBJ2-1; D is ambiguous. With 0 bases removed from V and 4 bases from J, the gap between germline ends came to 16 bases. This CDR3 contains 17 residues. In germline, CDR1 is WNHNN, CDR2 SYGVQD (reference sequence). For the CDR3, the DNA is TGCGCCAGCAGTGAGTCGAATAGACGGATCGGGTACAATGAGCAGTTCTTC. Translating gives CASSESNRRIGYNEQFF.

V usage is TRBV5-4 and J usage is TRBJ2-5, with D hard to call. CDR1 is SGHNT, CDR2 YYREEE, per germline (reference sequence). The CDR3 is 15 amino acids. Trimming took 0 bases from V and 3 from J, leaving 12 bases between them. The CDR3, as DNA: TGTGCCAGCAGCTTGGGGGCCTTACCCGAAGAGACCCAGTACTTC. As protein: CASSLGALPEETQYF.

The J gene is TRBJ1-1, the V gene TRBV29-1, with D possibly TRBD1 on 5 matching bases. This CDR3 has 12 amino acids. V gave up 5 bases and J gave up 4 bases, with 11 bases separating them. CDR1 and CDR2 (germline): SQVTM, ANQGSEA. The CDR3 region has the DNA TGCAGCGTTCTGGCGGGGGGCACTGAAGCTTTCTTT. This translates into CSVLAGGTEAFF.